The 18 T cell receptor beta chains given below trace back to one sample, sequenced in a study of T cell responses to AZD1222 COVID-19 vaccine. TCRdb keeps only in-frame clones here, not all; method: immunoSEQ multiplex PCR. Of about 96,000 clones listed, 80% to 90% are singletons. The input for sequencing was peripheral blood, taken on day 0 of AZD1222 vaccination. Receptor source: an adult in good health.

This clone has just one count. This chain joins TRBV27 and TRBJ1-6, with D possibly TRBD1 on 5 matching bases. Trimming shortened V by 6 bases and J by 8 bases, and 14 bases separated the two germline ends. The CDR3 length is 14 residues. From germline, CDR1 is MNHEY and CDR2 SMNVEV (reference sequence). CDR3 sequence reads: CASRPGTWDSPLHF. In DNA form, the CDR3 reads TGTGCCAGCAGGCCTGGGACCTGGGATTCACCCCTCCACTTT.

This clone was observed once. The CDR3 region is CASSVTSGGRGLDTQYF. As DNA, the CDR3 is TGTGCCAGCAGTGTGACTAGCGGGGGGCGGGGTTTAGATACGCAGTATTTT. This chain links TRBV2 with TRBJ2-3; 13 nucleotides line up with TRBD2. Trimming at V came to 4 bases and at J to 5 bases, leaving 9 bases not matched to a gene. The germline gives CDR1 SNHLY, CDR2 FYNNEI. This CDR3 is 17 amino acids long.

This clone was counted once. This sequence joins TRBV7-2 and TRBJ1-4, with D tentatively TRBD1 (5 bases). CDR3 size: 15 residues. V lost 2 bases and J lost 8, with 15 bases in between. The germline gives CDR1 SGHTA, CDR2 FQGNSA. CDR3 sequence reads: CASSLQGGEYEKLFF. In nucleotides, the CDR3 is TGTGCCAGCAGCTTACAGGGAGGGGAATACGAAAAACTGTTTTTT.

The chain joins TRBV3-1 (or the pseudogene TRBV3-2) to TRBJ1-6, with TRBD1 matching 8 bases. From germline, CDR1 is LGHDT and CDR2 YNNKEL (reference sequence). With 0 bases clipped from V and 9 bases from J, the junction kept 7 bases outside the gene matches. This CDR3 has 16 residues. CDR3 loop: CASSQDYQGAGSPLHF. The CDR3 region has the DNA TGTGCCAGCAGCCAAGATTATCAGGGGGCAGGTTCACCCCTCCACTTT.

CDR3 amino acids: CASSIGTGGLGSEKLFF. The CDR3, as DNA: TGTGCCAGCAGCATCGGGACAGGGGGACTGGGTAGTGAAAAACTGTTTTTT. The genes are TRBV7-9 and TRBJ1-4; 11 bases are shared with TRBD1. CDR1 is SEHNR, CDR2 FQNEAQ, per germline (reference sequence). This CDR3 has 17 residues. The V and J ends lost 5 bases and 7 bases, in that order; junction bases with no gene match: 12. Full variable domain (remainder filled in from reference TRBV7-9 and TRBJ1-4): DTGVSQNPRHKITKRGQNVTFRCDPISEHNRLYWYRQTLGQGPEFLTYFQNEAQLEKSRLLSDRFSAERPKGSFSTLEIQRTEQGDSAMYLCASSIGTGGLGSEKLFFGSGTQLSVL.

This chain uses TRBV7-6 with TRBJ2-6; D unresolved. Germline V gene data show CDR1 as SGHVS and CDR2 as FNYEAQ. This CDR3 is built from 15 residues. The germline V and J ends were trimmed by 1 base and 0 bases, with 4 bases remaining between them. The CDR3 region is CASSLVSSGANVLTF. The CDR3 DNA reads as TGTGCCAGCAGCTTAGTTAGCTCTGGGGCCAACGTCCTGACTTTC. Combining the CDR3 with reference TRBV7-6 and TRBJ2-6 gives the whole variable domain GAGVSQSPRYKVTKRGQDVALRCDPISGHVSLYWYRQALGQGPEFLTYFNYEAQQDKSGLPNDRFSAERPEGSISTLTIQRTEQRDSAMYRCASSLVSSGANVLTFGAGSRLTVL.

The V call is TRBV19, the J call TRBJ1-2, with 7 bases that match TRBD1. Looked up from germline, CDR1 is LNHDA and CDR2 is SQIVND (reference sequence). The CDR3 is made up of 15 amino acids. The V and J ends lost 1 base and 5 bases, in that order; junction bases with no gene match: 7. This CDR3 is CASSIATGVEYGYTF. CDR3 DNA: TGTGCCAGTAGTATAGCAACAGGGGTGGAGTATGGCTACACCTTC.

This chain's CDR3 is CASSLPGGMVSYTF. The CDR3 DNA sequence: TGTGCCAGCAGCTTGCCGGGAGGGATGGTAAGCTACACCTTC. The chain recombines TRBV5-4 with TRBJ1-2; D gene uncertain. Germline values: CDR1 SGHNT, CDR2 YYREEE (reference sequence). This CDR3 has 14 residues. V was clipped by 1 base and J by 9 bases, with 16 bases between them.

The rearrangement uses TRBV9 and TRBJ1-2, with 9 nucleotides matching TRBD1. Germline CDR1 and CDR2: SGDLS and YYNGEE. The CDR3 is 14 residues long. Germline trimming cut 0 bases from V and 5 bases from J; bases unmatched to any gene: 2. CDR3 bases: TGTGCCAGCAGCGTAGGGGACAGGGCATATGGCTACACCTTC. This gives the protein CASSVGDRAYGYTF.

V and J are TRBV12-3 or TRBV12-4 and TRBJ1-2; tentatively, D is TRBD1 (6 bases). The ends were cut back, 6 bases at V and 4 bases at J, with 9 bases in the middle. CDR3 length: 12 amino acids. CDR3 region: CASRTGFYGYTF. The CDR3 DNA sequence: TGTGCCAGCAGGACAGGTTTCTATGGCTACACCTTC.

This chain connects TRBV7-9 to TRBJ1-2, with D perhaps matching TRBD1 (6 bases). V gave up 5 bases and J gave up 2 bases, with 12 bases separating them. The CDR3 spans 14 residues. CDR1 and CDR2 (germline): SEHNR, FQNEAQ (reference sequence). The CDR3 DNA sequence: TGTGCCAGCAGCCGCGGACAGCAAAACTATGGCTACACCTTC. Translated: CASSRGQQNYGYTF.

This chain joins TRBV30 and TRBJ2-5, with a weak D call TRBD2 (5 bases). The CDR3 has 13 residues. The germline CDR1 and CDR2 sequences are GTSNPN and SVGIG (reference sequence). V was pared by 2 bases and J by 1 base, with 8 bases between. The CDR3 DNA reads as TGTGCCTGGAGTCCGCGGGTCCAAGAGACCCAGTACTTC. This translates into CAWSPRVQETQYF.

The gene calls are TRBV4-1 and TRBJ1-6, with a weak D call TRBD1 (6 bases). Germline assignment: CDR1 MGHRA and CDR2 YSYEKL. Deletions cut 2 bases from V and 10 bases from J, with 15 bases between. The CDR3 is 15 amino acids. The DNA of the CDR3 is TGCGCCAGCAGCCAAATCAGGGGCGAAGGCTCACCCCTCCACTTT. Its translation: CASSQIRGEGSPLHF.

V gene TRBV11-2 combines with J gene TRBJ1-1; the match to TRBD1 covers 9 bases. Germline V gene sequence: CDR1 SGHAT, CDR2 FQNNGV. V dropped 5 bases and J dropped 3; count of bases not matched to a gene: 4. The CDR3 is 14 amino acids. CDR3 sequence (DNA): TGTGCCAGCAGCCGGGACAGGGAATACACTGAAGCTTTCTTT. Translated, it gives CASSRDREYTEAFF.

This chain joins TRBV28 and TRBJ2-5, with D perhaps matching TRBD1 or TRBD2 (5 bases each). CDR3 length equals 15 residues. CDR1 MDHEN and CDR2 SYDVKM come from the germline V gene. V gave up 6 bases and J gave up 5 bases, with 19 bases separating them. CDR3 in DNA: TGTGCCAGCAGCACCCACGGTCGGGGCGGTGAGACCCAGTACTTC. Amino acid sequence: CASSTHGRGGETQYF. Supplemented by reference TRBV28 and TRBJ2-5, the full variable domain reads DVKVTQSSRYLVKRTGEKVFLECVQDMDHENMFWYRQDPGLGLRLIYFSYDVKMKEKGDIPEGYSVSREKKERFSLILESASTNQTSMYLCASSTHGRGGETQYFGPGTRLLVL.

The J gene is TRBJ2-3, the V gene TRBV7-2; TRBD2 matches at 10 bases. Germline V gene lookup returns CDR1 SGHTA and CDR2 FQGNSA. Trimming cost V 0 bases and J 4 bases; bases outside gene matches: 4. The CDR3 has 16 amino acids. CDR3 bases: TGTGCCAGCAGCTTAGCGAGCGGGGGGGGTGCAGATACGCAGTATTTT. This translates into CASSLASGGGADTQYF. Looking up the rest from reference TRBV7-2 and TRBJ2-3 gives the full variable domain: GAGVSQSPSNKVTEKGKDVELRCDPISGHTALYWYRQSLGQGLEFLIYFQGNSAPDKSGLPSDRFSAERTGGSVSTLTIQRTQQEDSAVYLCASSLASGGGADTQYFGPGTRLTVL.

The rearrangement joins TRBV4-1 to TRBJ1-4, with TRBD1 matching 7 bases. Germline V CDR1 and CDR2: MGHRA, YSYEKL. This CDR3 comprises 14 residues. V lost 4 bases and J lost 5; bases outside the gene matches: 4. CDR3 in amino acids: CASSRGTANEKLFF. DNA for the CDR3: TGCGCCAGCAGCCGAGGGACAGCCAATGAAAAACTGTTTTTT.

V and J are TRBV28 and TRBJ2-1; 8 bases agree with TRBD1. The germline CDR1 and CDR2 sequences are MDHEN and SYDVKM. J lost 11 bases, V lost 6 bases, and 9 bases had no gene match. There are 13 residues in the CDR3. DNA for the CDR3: TGTGCCAGCAGCCCCGGACAGGGTAGAAAGCAGTTCTTC. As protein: CASSPGQGRKQFF.